The 8 T cell receptor beta chains below all came from one sample that was sequenced in a study of blood T cell repertoires in COVID-19. Measured with immunoSEQ multiplex PCR; TCRdb has only the in-frame clones, and not every one. This sample yields hundreds of thousands of clones, of which 85% to 90% are seen a single time; more than 0.95% belongs to the top ten. The specimen was PBMCs or T cells enriched from blood (not recorded which). Receptors were obtained from a man aged 30 to 45 who had recovered from COVID-19.

The chain has TRBV27 and TRBJ2-6, with TRBD2 matching over 7 bases. Per the germline V gene, CDR1 is MNHEY and CDR2 is SMNVEV (reference sequence). The CDR3 runs 18 residues. Germline trimming cut 2 bases from V and 0 bases from J; bases unmatched to any gene: 7. The CDR3 region is CASSLRGGGSSGANVLTF. CDR3 sequence (DNA): TGTGCCAGCAGTTTACGCGGCGGGGGTTCCTCTGGGGCCAACGTCCTGACTTTC.

The chain joins TRBV5-4 to TRBJ2-7; 9 positions match TRBD2. CDR3 size: 15 residues. The junction had 2 bases not matched to a gene; V was cut back by 0 bases and J by 1 base. Germline V lookup: CDR1 SGHNT, CDR2 YYREEE (reference sequence). The CDR3, as DNA: TGTGCCAGCAGCTTGGAAAGCGGGAGGTCCTACGAGCAGTACTTC. Translation: CASSLESGRSYEQYF.

The chain joins TRBV28 to TRBJ2-7, with D unresolved. The CDR3 totals 12 residues. Per germline, CDR1 MDHEN and CDR2 SYDVKM. Trimming cost V 4 bases and J 4 bases, with 8 bases left between them. In DNA form, the CDR3 reads TGTGCCAGCAGTTCTGGCTTTTACGAGCAGTACTTC. This gives the protein CASSSGFYEQYF. Together with reference TRBV28 and TRBJ2-7, the CDR3 gives the full variable domain: DVKVTQSSRYLVKRTGEKVFLECVQDMDHENMFWYRQDPGLGLRLIYFSYDVKMKEKGDIPEGYSVSREKKERFSLILESASTNQTSMYLCASSSGFYEQYFGPGTRLTVT.

The sample holds one count of this clone. Other DNA sequences in this specimen translate into the identical CDR3. This rearrangement joins TRBV6-5 to TRBJ2-1; 7 positions agree with TRBD2. V shed 6 bases, J shed 7 bases, and the junction held 6 bases outside the gene matches. Germline CDR1 is MNHEY and CDR2 is SVGAGI. This CDR3 region has 13 residues. CDR3 in amino acids: CASSPSGNNEQFF. The CDR3 DNA reads as TGTGCCAGCAGCCCAAGCGGGAATAATGAGCAGTTCTTC.

This rearrangement joins TRBV27 to TRBJ2-1; TRBD2 matches at 7 bases. The junction had 5 bases not matched to a gene; V was cut back by 2 bases and J by 7 bases. Germline CDR1 reads MNHEY; CDR2 reads SMNVEV (reference sequence). The CDR3 runs 14 residues. This CDR3 is CASSLTLAVNEQFF. The CDR3 DNA is TGTGCCAGCAGTTTAACGCTAGCGGTAAATGAGCAGTTCTTC.

The rearrangement joins TRBV7-2 to TRBJ1-6; D is perhaps TRBD1 (5 bases). Germline V gene lookup returns CDR1 SGHTA and CDR2 FQGNSA. The CDR3 is 15 residues long. V was clipped by 6 bases and J by 9 bases, with 18 bases between them. This chain's CDR3 is CASRLGTQAFSPLHF. CDR3 coding DNA: TGTGCCAGCAGGCTTGGAACACAGGCGTTTTCACCCCTCCACTTT.

The genes are TRBV12-2 and TRBJ2-6; no DNA check was done on the table's D call, TRBD1. TRBV12-2 is flagged as a pseudogene. This CDR3 has 18 residues. Here the CDR3 DNA reads TGTGCAAGTCGCTCGCCAATCCGGGACAACTCTGGGGCCAACGTCCTGACTTTC. Encoded protein: CASRSPIRDNSGANVLTF.

The CDR3 is CASSVASGDNEQFF. The DNA of the CDR3 is TGTGCCAGCAGCGTCGCGTCAGGCGACAATGAGCAGTTCTTC. The rearrangement uses TRBV7-2 and TRBJ2-1; D ambiguous. The germline gives CDR1 SGHTA, CDR2 FQGNSA. Trimming pared 5 bases from V and 5 bases from J, leaving 13 bases between. This CDR3 has 14 amino acids.